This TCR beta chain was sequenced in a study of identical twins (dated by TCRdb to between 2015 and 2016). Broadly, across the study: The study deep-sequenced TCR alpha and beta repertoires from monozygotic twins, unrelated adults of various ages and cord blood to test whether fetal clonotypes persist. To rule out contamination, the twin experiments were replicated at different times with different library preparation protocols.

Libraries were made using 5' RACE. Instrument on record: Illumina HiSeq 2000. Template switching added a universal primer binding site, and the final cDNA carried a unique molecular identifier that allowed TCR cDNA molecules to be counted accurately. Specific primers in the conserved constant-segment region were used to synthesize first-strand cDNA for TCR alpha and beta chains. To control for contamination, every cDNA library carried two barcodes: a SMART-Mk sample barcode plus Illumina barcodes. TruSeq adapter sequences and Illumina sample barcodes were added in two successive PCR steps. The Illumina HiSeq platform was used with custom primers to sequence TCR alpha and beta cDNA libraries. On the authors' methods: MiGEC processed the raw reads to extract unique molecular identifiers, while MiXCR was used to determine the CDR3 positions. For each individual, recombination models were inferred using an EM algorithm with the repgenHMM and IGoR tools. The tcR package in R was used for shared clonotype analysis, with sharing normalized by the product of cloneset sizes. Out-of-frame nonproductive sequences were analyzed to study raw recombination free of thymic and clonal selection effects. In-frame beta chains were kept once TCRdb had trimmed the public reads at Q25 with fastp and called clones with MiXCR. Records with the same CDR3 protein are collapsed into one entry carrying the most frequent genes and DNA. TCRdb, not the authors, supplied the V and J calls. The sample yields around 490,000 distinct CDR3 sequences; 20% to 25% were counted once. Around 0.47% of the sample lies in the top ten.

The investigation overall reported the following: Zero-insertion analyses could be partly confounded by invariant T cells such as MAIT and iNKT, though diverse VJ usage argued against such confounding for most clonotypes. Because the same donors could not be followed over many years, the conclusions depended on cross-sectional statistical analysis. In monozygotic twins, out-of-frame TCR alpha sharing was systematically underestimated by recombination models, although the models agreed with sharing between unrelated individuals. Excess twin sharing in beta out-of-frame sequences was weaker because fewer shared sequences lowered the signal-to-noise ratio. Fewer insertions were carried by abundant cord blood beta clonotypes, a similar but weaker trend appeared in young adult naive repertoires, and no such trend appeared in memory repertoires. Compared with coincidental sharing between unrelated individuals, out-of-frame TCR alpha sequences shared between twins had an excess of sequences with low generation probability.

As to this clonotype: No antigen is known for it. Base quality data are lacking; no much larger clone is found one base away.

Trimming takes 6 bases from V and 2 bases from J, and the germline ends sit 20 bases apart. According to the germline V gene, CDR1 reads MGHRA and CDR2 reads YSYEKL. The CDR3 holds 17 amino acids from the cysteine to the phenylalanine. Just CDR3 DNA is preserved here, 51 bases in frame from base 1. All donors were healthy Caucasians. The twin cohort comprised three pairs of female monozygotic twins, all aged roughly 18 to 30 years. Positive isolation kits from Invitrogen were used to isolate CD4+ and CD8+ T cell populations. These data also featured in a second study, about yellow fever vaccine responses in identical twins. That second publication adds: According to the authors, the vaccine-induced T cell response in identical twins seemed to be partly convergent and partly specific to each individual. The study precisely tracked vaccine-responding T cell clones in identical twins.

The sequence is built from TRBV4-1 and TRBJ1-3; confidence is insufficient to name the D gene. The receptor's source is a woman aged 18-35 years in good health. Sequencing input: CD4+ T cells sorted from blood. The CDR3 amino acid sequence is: CASSFLVTVLTGNTIYF. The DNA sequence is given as TGCGCCAGCAGTTTCCTTGTTACAGTCTTAACTGGAAACACCATATATTTT.